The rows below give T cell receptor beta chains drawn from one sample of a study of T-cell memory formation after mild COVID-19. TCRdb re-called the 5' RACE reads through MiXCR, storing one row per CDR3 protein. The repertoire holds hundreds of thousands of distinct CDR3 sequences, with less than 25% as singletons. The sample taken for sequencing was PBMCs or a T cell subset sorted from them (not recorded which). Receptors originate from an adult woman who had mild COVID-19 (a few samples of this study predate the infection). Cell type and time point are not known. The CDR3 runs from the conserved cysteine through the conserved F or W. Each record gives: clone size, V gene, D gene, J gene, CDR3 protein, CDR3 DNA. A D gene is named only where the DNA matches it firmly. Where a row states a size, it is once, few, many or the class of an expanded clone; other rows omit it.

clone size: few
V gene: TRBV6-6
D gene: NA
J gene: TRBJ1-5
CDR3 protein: CASTLPGGGQPQHF
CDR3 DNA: TGTGCCAGCACCCTGCCGGGGGGGGGTCAGCCCCAGCATTTT

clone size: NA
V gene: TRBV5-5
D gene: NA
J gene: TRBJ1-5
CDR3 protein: CASSLRREQPQHF
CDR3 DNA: TGTGCCAGCAGCTTGCGCAGGGAACAGCCCCAGCATTTT

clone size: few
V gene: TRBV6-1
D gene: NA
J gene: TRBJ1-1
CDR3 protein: CASSPSGGWGTEAFF
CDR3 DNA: TGTGCCAGCAGCCCCTCCGGGGGATGGGGCACTGAAGCTTTCTTT

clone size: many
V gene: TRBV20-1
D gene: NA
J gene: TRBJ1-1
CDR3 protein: CSARAMETNHFF
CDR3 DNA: TGCAGTGCTCGGGCTATGGAAACGAATCATTTCTTT

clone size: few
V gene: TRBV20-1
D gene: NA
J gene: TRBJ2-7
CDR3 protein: CSATRDSHGEQYF
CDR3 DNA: TGCAGTGCCACGAGGGACTCCCATGGCGAGCAGTACTTC

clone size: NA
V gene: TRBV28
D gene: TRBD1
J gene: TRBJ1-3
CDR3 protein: CASTRQGGGNTIYF
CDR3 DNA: TGTGCCAGCACCCGACAGGGGGGAGGAAACACCATATATTTT

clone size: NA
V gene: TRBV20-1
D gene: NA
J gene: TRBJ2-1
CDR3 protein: CSAPSLGNEQFF
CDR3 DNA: TGCAGTGCCCCTTCACTAGGCAATGAGCAGTTCTTC

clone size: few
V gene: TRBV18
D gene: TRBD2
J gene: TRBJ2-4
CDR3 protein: CASAMRLALDGAKNIQYF
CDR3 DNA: TGTGCCAGCGCTATGCGACTAGCGCTTGATGGGGCCAAAAACATTCAGTACTTC

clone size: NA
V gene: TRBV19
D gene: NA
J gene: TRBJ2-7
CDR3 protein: CASRQQNTVIYEQYF
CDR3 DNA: TGTGCCAGTCGACAGCAAAACACCGTTATTTACGAGCAGTACTTC

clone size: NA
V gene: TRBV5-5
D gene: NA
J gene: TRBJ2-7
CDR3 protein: CASSLEGPSSSYEQYF
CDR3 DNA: TGTGCCAGCAGCTTGGAGGGGCCTTCCAGCTCCTACGAGCAGTACTTC

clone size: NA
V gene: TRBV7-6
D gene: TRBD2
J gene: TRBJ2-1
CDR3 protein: CASSLGLWDVSGSYNEQFF
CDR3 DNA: TGTGCCAGCAGCTTAGGCCTCTGGGACGTTAGCGGGAGCTACAATGAGCAGTTCTTC

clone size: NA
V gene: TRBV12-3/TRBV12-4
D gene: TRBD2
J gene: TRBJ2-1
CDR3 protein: CASGQREGLNEQFF
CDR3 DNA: TGTGCCAGCGGCCAGCGGGAGGGTTTAAATGAGCAGTTCTTC

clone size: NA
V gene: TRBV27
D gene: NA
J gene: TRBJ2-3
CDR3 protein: CASSPTKASTDTQYF
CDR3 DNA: TGTGCCAGCAGCCCCACGAAGGCTAGCACAGATACGCAGTATTTT

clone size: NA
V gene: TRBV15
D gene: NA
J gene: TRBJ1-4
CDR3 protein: CATTDKGATNEKLFF
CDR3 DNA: TGTGCCACGACAGACAAGGGGGCAACTAATGAAAAACTGTTTTTT

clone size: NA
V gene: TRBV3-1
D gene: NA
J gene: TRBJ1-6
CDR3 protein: CASRGGGNSPLHF
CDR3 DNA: TGTGCCAGCAGGGGCGGAGGCAATTCACCCCTCCACTTT

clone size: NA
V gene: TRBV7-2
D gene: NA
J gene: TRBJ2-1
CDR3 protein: CASSLDRQGYNEQFF
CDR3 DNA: TGTGCCAGCAGCTTAGACCGGCAGGGGTATAATGAGCAGTTCTTC

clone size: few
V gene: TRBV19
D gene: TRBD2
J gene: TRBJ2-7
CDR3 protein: CASSMIVTSGRYEQYF
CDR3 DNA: TGTGCCAGTAGTATGATAGTGACTAGCGGGAGATACGAGCAGTACTTC

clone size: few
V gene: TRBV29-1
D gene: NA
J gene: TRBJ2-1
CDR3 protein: CSVEDRGAVDNEQFF
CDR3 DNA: TGCAGCGTTGAAGATCGGGGGGCGGTTGACAATGAGCAGTTCTTC

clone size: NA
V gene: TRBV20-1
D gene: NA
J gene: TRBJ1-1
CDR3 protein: CSASGQTMNTEAFF
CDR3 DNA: TGCAGTGCTAGTGGACAGACCATGAACACTGAAGCTTTCTTT

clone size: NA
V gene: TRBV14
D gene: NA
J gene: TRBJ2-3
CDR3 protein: CASSQVGALDTQYF
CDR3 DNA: TGTGCCAGCAGCCAAGTCGGGGCCCTAGATACGCAGTATTTT